The rows below give T cell receptor beta chains drawn from one sample of a study of early T cells in non-severe SARS-CoV-2 infection. A single record per CDR3 protein comes from TCRdb applying MiXCR to the 5' RACE reads. The table includes 20,000 to 25,000 distinct CDR3 sequences, roughly 5.3% detected once. The material sequenced was whole blood. These receptors all stem from an adult who was a healthcare worker with PCR-confirmed SARS-CoV-2 infection or an uninfected control (not recorded which). Both conserved end residues are part of each CDR3. A D gene is named only where the DNA matches it firmly. Clone size is not always given. Where it is, it says once, few, many or a class for expanded clones.

d_call: -; clone_size: few; cdr3_length: 15; v_call: TRBV28; j_call: TRBJ2-6; cdr3_nt: TGTGCCAGCAGTTTTGCCCCACCTGGGGCCAACGTCCTGACTTTC; cdr3_aa: CASSFAPPGANVLTF
d_call: -; clone_size: -; cdr3_length: 18; v_call: TRBV13; j_call: TRBJ2-1; cdr3_nt: TGTGCCAGCAGCCCCCGCGCGTTTCACGGGAGCCAGTCCAATGAGCAGTTCTTC; cdr3_aa: CASSPRAFHGSQSNEQFF
d_call: -; clone_size: few; cdr3_length: 13; v_call: TRBV20-1; j_call: TRBJ1-1; cdr3_nt: TGCAGTGCTAGAGAAGACAGATACACTGAAGCTTTCTTT; cdr3_aa: CSAREDRYTEAFF
d_call: TRBD2; clone_size: many; cdr3_length: 18; v_call: TRBV24-1; j_call: TRBJ2-3; cdr3_nt: TGTGCCACCAGTGATCCCCGGGGGGGGACTCCTAACAAAGATACGCAGTATTTT; cdr3_aa: CATSDPRGGTPNKDTQYF
d_call: -; clone_size: many; cdr3_length: 15; v_call: TRBV5-1; j_call: TRBJ2-2; cdr3_nt: TGCGCCAGCAGAGAGGCGCCCGCGAACACCGGGGAGCTGTTTTTT; cdr3_aa: CASREAPANTGELFF
d_call: TRBD1; clone_size: many; cdr3_length: 17; v_call: TRBV18; j_call: TRBJ1-1; cdr3_nt: TGTGCCAGCTCGCGCAGCGGGACAGGGGGTTCTAACACTGAAGCTTTCTTT; cdr3_aa: CASSRSGTGGSNTEAFF
d_call: -; clone_size: many; cdr3_length: 14; v_call: TRBV12-3/TRBV12-4; j_call: TRBJ1-5; cdr3_nt: TGTGCCAGCAGATCAACAGGTAGCAATCAGCCCCAGCATTTT; cdr3_aa: CASRSTGSNQPQHF
d_call: -; clone_size: -; cdr3_length: 15; v_call: TRBV5-1; j_call: TRBJ2-3; cdr3_nt: TGCGCCAGCAGCTGGACGGGTGCTAGCACAGATACGCAGTATTTT; cdr3_aa: CASSWTGASTDTQYF
d_call: -; clone_size: -; cdr3_length: 12; v_call: TRBV15; j_call: TRBJ2-1; cdr3_nt: TGTGCCACCAGCAGCCCAGCGGGTGAGCAGTTCTTC; cdr3_aa: CATSSPAGEQFF
d_call: -; clone_size: many; cdr3_length: 15; v_call: TRBV5-1; j_call: TRBJ2-7; cdr3_nt: TGCGCCAGCAGCGTCCGGGACGGGAGCTCCTACGAGCAGTACTTC; cdr3_aa: CASSVRDGSSYEQYF
d_call: TRBD1; clone_size: few; cdr3_length: 14; v_call: TRBV7-2; j_call: TRBJ2-5; cdr3_nt: TGTGCCAGCAGCCCGCGGACAGGGATGGAGACCCAGTACTTC; cdr3_aa: CASSPRTGMETQYF
d_call: -; clone_size: many; cdr3_length: 15; v_call: TRBV12-3/TRBV12-4; j_call: TRBJ1-2; cdr3_nt: TGTGCCAGCAGGGGGGGCCACAGGCAGATCTATGGCTACACCTTC; cdr3_aa: CASRGGHRQIYGYTF
d_call: -; clone_size: -; cdr3_length: 12; v_call: TRBV12-3/TRBV12-4; j_call: TRBJ1-5; cdr3_nt: TGTGCCAGCAGTCGGGGGGCCCAGCCCCAGCATTTT; cdr3_aa: CASSRGAQPQHF
d_call: -; clone_size: few; cdr3_length: 12; v_call: TRBV18; j_call: TRBJ2-1; cdr3_nt: TGTGCCAGCTCACAGTCCTACAATGAGCAGTTCTTC; cdr3_aa: CASSQSYNEQFF
d_call: -; clone_size: many; cdr3_length: 19; v_call: TRBV21-1; j_call: TRBJ1-1; cdr3_nt: TGTGCCAGCAGCAAAACCGCAACTGAGAATTCGACGGTGAACACTGAAGCTTTCTTT; cdr3_aa: CASSKTATENSTVNTEAFF